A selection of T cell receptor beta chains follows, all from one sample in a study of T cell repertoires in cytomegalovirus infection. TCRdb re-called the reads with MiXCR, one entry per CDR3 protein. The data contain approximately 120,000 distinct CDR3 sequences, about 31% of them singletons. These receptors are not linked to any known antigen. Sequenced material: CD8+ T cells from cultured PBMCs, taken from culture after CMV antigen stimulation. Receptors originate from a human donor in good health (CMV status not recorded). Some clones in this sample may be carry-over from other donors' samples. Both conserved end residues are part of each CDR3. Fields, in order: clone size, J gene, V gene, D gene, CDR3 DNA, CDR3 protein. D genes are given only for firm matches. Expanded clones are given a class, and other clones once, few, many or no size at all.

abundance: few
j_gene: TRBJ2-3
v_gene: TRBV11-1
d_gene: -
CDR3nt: TGTGCCAGCAGCTTAGGTGGCAGGGGCACAGATACGCAGTATTTT
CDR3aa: CASSLGGRGTDTQYF

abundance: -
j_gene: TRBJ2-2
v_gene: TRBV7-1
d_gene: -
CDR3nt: TGTGCCAGCAGGCCTCCCCTTATTTCGCGTGCAGGGGGGTCCGGGGAGCTGTTTTTT
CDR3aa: CASRPPLISRAGGSGELFF

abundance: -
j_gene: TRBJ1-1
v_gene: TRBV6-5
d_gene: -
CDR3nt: TGTGCCAGCACTTTAGGAAGCACTGAAGCTTTCTTT
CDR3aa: CASTLGSTEAFF

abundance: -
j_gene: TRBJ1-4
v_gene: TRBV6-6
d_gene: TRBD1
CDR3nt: TGTGCCAGCAGCTCTGGACAGGTGATCCCCGCTGTTAATGAAAAACTGTTTTTT
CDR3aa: CASSSGQVIPAVNEKLFF

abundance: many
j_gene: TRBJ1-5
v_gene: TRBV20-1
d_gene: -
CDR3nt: TGCAGTGCTAGAGTAACGGGGTTGATCAATCAGCCCCAGCATTTT
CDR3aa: CSARVTGLINQPQHF

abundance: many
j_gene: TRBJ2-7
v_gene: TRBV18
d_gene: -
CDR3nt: TGTGCCAGCTCACCCCGGGCTAGGAGCTCCTACGAGCAGTACTTC
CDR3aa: CASSPRARSSYEQYF

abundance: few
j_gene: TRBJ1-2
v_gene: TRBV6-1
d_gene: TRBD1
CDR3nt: TGTGCCAGCAGGGGACAGATCTCTAACTATGGCTACACCTTC
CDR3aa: CASRGQISNYGYTF

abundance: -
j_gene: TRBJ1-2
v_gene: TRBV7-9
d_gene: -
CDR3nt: TGTGCCAGCAGCCCGCGGCGAAACCCCTACTATGGCTACACCTTC
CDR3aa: CASSPRRNPYYGYTF

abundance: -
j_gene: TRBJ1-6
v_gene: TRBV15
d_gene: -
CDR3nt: TGTGCCACCAGCAGAGATCGAGGACACTATAATTCACCCCTCCACTTT
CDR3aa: CATSRDRGHYNSPLHF

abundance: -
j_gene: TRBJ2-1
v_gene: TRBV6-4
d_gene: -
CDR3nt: TGTGCCAGCAGCCCTACTCTGACAGGTGGCAATGAGCAGTTCTTC
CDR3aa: CASSPTLTGGNEQFF

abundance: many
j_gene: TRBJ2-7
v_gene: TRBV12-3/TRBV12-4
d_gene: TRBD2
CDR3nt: TGTGCCAGCAGTTTACACGGGACTAGCTTCGGTGAGCAGTACTTC
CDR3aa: CASSLHGTSFGEQYF

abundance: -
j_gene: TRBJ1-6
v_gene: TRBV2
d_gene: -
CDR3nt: TGTGCCAGCATGAATCTGGGACACTCCTATAATTCACCCCTCCACTTT
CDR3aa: CASMNLGHSYNSPLHF

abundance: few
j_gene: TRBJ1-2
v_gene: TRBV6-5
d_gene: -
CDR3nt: TGTGCCAGCAGTTACTCATCCCTTGATGGCTACACCTTC
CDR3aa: CASSYSSLDGYTF

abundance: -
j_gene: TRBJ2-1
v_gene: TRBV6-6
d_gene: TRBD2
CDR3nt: TGTGCCAGCAGCCAACCTAGCGGGGGGAGATACAATGAGCAGTTCTTC
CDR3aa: CASSQPSGGRYNEQFF

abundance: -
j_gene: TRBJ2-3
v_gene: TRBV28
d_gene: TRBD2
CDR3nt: TGTGCCAGCAGTTTTCTCCCTAGCGGGGGGACAGATACGCAGTATTTT
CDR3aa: CASSFLPSGGTDTQYF

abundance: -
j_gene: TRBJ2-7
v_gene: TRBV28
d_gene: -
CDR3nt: TGTGCCAGCAGTCCCAAGACTTTTTCCTACGAGCAGTACTTC
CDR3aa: CASSPKTFSYEQYF

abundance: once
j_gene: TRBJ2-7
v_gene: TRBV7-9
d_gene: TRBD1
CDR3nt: TGTGCCAGCAGCTTAGGTTGGTTCCCGGGACAGGGTACCTACGAGCAGTACTTC
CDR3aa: CASSLGWFPGQGTYEQYF

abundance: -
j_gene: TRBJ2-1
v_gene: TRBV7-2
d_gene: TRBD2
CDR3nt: TGTGCCAGCAGCTGGGGCGCGGGGGACTACAATGAGCAGTTCTTC
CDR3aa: CASSWGAGDYNEQFF

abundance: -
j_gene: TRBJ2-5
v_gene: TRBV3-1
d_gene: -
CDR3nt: TGTGCCAGCTCCACGTCCGAAGCGAGTTACCAAGAGACCCAGTACTTC
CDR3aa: CASSTSEASYQETQYF

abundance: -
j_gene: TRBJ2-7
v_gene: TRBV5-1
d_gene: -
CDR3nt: TGCGCCAGCAGCTTGGAAGGGATCCACGAGCAGTACTTC
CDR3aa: CASSLEGIHEQYF

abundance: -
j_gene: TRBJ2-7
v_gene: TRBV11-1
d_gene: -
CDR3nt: TGTGCCAGCAGCCTCGCCAAGGGACCCTACGAGCAGTACTTC
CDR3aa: CASSLAKGPYEQYF

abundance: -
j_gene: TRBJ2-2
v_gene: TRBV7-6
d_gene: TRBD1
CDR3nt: TGTGCCAGCAGCTTGGGGCCCGGGACAGGGAACACCGGGGAGCTGTTATTT
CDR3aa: CASSLGPGTGNTGELLF

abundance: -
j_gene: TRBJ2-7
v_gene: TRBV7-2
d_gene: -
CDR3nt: TGTGCCAGCAGCTTAGAAGGGCTAGGGTCCTACGAGCAGTACTTC
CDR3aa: CASSLEGLGSYEQYF

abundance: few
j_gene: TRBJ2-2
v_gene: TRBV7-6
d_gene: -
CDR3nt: TGTGCCAGCAGCTTAGAACTACCCACAGGGTTTAACACCGGGGAGCTGTTTTTT
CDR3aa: CASSLELPTGFNTGELFF

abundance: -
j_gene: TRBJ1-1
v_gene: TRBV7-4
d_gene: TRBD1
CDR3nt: TGTGCCAGCAGCATCGGACAGGGTCGGGATTGGAACACTGAAGCTTTCTTT
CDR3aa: CASSIGQGRDWNTEAFF

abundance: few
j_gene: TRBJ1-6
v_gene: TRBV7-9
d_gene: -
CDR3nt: TGTGCCAGCAGCCGTGACAGGTATAATTCACCCCTCCACTTT
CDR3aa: CASSRDRYNSPLHF

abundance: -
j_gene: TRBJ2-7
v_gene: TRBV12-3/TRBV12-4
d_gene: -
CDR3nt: TGTGCCAGCAGTTTGAGCAGGGAAACTTACGAGCAGTACTTC
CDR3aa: CASSLSRETYEQYF

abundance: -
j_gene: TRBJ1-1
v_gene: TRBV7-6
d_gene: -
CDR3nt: TGTGCCAGCAGCTTAGGTAACCTGAACACTGAAGCTTTCTTT
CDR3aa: CASSLGNLNTEAFF

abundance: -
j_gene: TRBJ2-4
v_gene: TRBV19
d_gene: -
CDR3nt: TGTGCCAGTAGTATAGGGAGTAGGGTAAACATTCAGTACTTC
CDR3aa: CASSIGSRVNIQYF

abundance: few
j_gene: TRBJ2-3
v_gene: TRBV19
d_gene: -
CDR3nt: TGTGCCAGTAGTATTGCCCCAACCCCTGACTCGTCCGGATCCACAGATACGCAGTATTTT
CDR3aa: CASSIAPTPDSSGSTDTQYF

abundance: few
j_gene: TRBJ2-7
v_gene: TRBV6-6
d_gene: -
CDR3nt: TGTGCCAGCAGTCAAACGGGACGGAATACCTACGAGCAGTACTTC
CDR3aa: CASSQTGRNTYEQYF

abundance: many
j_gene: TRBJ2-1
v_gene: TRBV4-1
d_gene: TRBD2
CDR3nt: TGCGCCAGCAGCCAAGACGGAACGGGGGGAGCGGAAGGTGATGAGCAGTTCTTC
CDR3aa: CASSQDGTGGAEGDEQFF

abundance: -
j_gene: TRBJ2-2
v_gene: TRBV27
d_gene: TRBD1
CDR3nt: TGTGCCAGCAGTTTAGCAGGGGGCACCGGGGAGCTGTTTTTT
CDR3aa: CASSLAGGTGELFF

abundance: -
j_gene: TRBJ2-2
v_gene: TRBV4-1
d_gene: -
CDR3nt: TGCGCCAGCAGCCAACCGACAGCCACCGGGGAGCTGTTTTTT
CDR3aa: CASSQPTATGELFF

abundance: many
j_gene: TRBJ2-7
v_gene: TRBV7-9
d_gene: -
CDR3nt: TGTGCCAGCAGCTCAGGTTATACCTACGAGCAGTACTTC
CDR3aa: CASSSGYTYEQYF

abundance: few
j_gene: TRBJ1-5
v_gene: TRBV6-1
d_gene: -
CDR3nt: TGTGCCAGCAGTGAAGCGCGAATAATGAGCAATCAGCCCCAGCATTTT
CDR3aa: CASSEARIMSNQPQHF

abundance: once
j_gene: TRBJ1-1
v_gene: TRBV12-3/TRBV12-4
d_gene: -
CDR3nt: TGTGCCAACAGCCCCCAGGAATTGAGGGCTGAAGCTTTCTTT
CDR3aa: CANSPQELRAEAFF

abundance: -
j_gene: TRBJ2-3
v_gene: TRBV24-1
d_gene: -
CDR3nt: TGTGCCACCAGTGATTCCGGGGATGCCACAGATACGCAGTATTTT
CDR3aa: CATSDSGDATDTQYF

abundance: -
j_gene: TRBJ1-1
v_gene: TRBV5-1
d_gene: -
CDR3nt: TGCGCCAGCAGCTTACAGGGAGATAATACTGAAGCTTTCTTT
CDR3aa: CASSLQGDNTEAFF

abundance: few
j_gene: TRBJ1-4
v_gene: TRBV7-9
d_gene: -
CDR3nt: TGTGCCAGCAGCTTATATATCGACAGCGCAACTAATGAAAAACTGTTTTTT
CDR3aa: CASSLYIDSATNEKLFF

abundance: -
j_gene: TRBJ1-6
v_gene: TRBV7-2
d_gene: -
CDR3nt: TGTGCCAGCAGCACGGGACATCCGCCCCTCCACTTT
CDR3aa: CASSTGHPPLHF

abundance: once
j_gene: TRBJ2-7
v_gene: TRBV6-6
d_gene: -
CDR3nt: TGTGCCATACGGGGTCGGGGCGCCTACGAGCAGTACTTC
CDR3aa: CAIRGRGAYEQYF

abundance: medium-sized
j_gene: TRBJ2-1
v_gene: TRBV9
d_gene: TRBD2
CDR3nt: TGTGCCAGCAGCGTAGGGCCTAGCGGGGATTCCTACAATGAGCAGTTCTTC
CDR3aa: CASSVGPSGDSYNEQFF

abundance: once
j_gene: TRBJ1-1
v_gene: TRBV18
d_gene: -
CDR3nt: TGTGCCAGCTCACGTGCGGTCCGTGGGGGAGGTCACACTGAAGCTTTCTTT
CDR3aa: CASSRAVRGGGHTEAFF

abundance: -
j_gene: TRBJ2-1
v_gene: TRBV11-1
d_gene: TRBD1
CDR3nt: TGTGCCAGCACCTCTGGGACAGGGGTGTACAATGAGCAGTTCTTC
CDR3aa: CASTSGTGVYNEQFF

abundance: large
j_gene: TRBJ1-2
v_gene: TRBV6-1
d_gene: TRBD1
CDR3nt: TGTGCCAGCAGTTCCCCGACAGGGCAAGGCTACACCTTC
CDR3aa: CASSSPTGQGYTF

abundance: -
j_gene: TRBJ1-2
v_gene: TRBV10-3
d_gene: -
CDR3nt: TGTGCCATCAGTGATCCTACGAAGACAGGAGGCACTAGTGGCTACACCTTC
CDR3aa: CAISDPTKTGGTSGYTF

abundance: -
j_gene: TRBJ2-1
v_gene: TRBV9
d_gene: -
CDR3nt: TGTGCCAGCAGCCCTGGGACCAACTACAATGAGCAGTTCTTC
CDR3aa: CASSPGTNYNEQFF

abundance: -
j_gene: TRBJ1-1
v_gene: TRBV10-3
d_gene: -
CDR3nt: TGTGCCATCAGTGTAGGCATGAACACTGAAGCTTTCTTT
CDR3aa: CAISVGMNTEAFF

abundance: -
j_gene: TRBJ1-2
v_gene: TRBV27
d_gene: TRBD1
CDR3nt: TGTGCCAGCAGTCCCTCAACAACAGGGGTTAGCTATGGCTACACCTTC
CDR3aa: CASSPSTTGVSYGYTF

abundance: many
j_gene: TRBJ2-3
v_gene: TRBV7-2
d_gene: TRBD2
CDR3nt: TGTGCCAGCAGCTTCGATAGCGGGGGAACAGATACGCAGTATTTT
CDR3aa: CASSFDSGGTDTQYF

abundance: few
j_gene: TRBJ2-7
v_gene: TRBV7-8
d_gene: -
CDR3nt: TGTGCCAGCAGCTTAGTCAGGGCCAACGAGCAGTACTTC
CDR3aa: CASSLVRANEQYF

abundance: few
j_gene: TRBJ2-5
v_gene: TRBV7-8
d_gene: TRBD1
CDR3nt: TGTGCCAGCAGCTTCAGGGGGCCGGAGACCCAGTACTTC
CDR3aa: CASSFRGPETQYF

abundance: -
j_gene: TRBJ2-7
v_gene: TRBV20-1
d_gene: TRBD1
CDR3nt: TGCAGTGCTAGTACAGGGGGGTACGAGCAGTACTTC
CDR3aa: CSASTGGYEQYF

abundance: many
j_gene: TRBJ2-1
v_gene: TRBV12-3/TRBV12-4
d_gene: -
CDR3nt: TGTGCCAGCAGTTTAGGCCAATTGGGACCGACCCTGTTACCCCGGAATGAGCAGTTCTTC
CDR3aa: CASSLGQLGPTLLPRNEQFF